This record looks at one TCR beta chain sequence and its context. This receptor's antigen is unknown. Base qualities are not provided; no much larger clone lies one nucleotide away. Taken from the germline V gene, the CDR1 and CDR2 loops are MDHEN and SYDVKM. From its cysteine to its phenylalanine, the CDR3 spans 15 amino acids. The sequence is cut down to CDR3 DNA, 45 bases in frame from base 1. V trim: 3 bases; J trim: 6 bases; unmatched bases: 7. Each collaborating institution followed its own protocols to collect whole blood in K2EDTA tubes. For TCRbeta analysis, collaborator samples were shipped as frozen whole blood, as isolated PBMCs, or as DNA extracted from either sample type. The entry originates in a study of blood T cell repertoires in COVID-19 (dated by TCRdb to between 2020 and 2021). With regard to the full study: The collaborator samples originated in the United States, Italy and Spain and spanned the acute and convalescent phases of COVID-19. The material from the prospective study consisted of cDNA or gDNA derived from T cells, B-cell-depleted T cells, or PBMCs. Subjects who had been exposed to COVID-19, were actively infected with it, or had recovered from it provided the deeply sampled blood TCRbeta repertoires that made up the dataset. The repertoires were released in a freely available public database meant as a resource for research on the immune response to SARS-CoV-2. HLA class I and class II types, where available, came from metadata supplied by the sample provider rather than from assay-based typing. The samples were drawn from the first 160 participants of the ongoing ImmuneRACE study and from under 1,500 subjects provided by 6 global collaborators. Nearly every sample came with metadata listing a de-identified subject ID, COVID-19 status, age in years and sex.

TCRbeta CDR3 regions were amplified from genomic DNA using the immunoSEQ Assay, a bias-controlled multiplex PCR. The published analysis was carried out like this. Within the assay, amplification of reference gene primers was used to estimate how many nucleated cells each sample contained. To quantify the absolute abundance of each unique TCRbeta CDR3 rearrangement, sequence reads were collapsed and filtered. For each sample, productive Simpson clonality was calculated as the square root of Simpson's diversity index over productive rearrangements. In its TCRdb copy, this immuneACCESS table keeps in-frame sequences only and misses some clones. Where compared with another copy, unresolved V genes explain less than half of these, and the others have no known cause. V and J calls and clone size come straight from that table; D and trimming were deduced from the DNA. Within this sample are some 200,000 clones, with roughly three quarters of them counted one time only. The top ten hold around 8.9% of the sample.

What the study reported, not specific to this receptor: Clinical and demographic metadata were provided uncurated, with the amount varying by source and participant.

In this chain, TRBV28 is recombined with TRBJ1-2, with 10 bases in between that match TRBD1. The sequenced sample was peripheral blood. The source of this sequence is a woman between 50 and 59 years old with active or convalescent COVID-19. The CDR3 corresponds to CASSLPLDRGNGYTF. The sequenced DNA: TGTGCCAGCAGTTTGCCCCTGGACAGGGGGAATGGCTACACCTTC.